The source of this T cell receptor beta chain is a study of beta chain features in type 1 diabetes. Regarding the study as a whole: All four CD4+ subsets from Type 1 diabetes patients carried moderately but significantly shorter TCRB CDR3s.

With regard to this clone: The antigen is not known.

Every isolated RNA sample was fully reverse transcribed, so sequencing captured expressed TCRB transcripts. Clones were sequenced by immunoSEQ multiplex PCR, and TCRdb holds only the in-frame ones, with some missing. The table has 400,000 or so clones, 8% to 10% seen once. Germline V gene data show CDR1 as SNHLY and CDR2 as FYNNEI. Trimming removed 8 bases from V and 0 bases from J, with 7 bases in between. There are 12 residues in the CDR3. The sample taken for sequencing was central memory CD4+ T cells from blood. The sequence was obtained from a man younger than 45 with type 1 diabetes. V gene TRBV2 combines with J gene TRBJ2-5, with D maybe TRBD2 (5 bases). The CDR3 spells CASERDQETQYF. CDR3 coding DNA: TGTGCCAGCGAGAGGGACCAAGAGACCCAGTACTTC.